Below, 24 T cell receptor beta chains from the same sample are listed, as sequenced in a study of blood T cells in healthy people across ages. Primers used in a second PCR of roughly 6 to 11 cycles were a sample-barcoded 5' primer and a J-beta primer mix. Using its own MiXCR run on the 5' RACE reads, TCRdb lists one record per CDR3 protein. The sample holds about 540,000 distinct CDR3 sequences, under 30% seen once. These data also formed part of another study, on T cells of mothers and their children.

The sequenced material came from blood. These receptor sequences come from a boy aged 10-17 years in good health.

V gene TRBV4-2 combines with J gene TRBJ1-2; D may be TRBD1 (6 bases). The germline CDR1 and CDR2 sequences are LGHNA and YNFKEQ. V was trimmed by 0 bases and J by 8 bases, leaving 16 bases between them. CDR3 length: 15 amino acids. CDR3 in amino acids: CASSQETPGDGGYTF. The CDR3 nucleotides are TGTGCCAGCAGCCAAGAGACTCCAGGGGATGGCGGCTACACCTTC.

This clonotype has only a few counts. The J gene is TRBJ1-1, the V gene TRBV4-3; a possible D gene is TRBD1 (6 bases). CDR1 is LGHNA and CDR2 is YSLEER in the germline V gene. The V and J ends lost 2 bases and 4 bases respectively, with 11 bases between them. The CDR3 contains 14 residues. CDR3 in DNA: TGCGCCAGCAGCCAAAGGGGGGGGTTCACTGAAGCTTTCTTT. Translating it yields CASSQRGGFTEAFF.

J is TRBJ2-2 and V is TRBV28, with D perhaps assigned TRBD1 or TRBD2 (6 bases each). Trimming left V 6 bases short and J 5 bases short, with 16 bases between. This CDR3 spans 15 amino acids. Germline lookup yields CDR1 MDHEN and CDR2 SYDVKM. The CDR3 spells CASSPLGGETGELFF. CDR3 in DNA: TGTGCCAGCAGCCCGCTGGGGGGCGAGACCGGGGAGCTGTTTTTT.

This clonotype has just a few counts. The junction differs from germline at one of its ends, possibly a read error. The chain recombines TRBV5-1 with TRBJ2-2; D might be TRBD1 or TRBD2, each matching 5 bases. This CDR3 is 14 amino acids long. CDR1 and CDR2 from the germline V gene are SGHRS and YFSETQ. CDR3 DNA sequence: TGTGCCAGCAGCTTACCACTGGGACCCGGGGAGCTGTTTTTT. Translated, it gives CASSLPLGPGELFF.

This sequence joins TRBV5-5 and TRBJ2-4; 13 bases agree with TRBD2. Trimming took 3 bases from V and 8 from J; bases not matched to a gene: 8. CDR1 and CDR2 (germline): SGHKS, YYEKEE (reference sequence). This CDR3 has 16 residues. CDR3 protein: CASSSGLAGVIDIQYF. Here the CDR3 DNA reads TGTGCCAGCAGCTCCGGACTAGCGGGAGTAATAGACATTCAGTACTTC.

The table lists this clonotype with a few counts. The chain links TRBV19 to TRBJ1-4; D is undetermined. The CDR3 runs to 14 residues. The germline V gene has CDR1 LNHDA and CDR2 SQIVND (reference sequence). Deletions cut 5 bases from V and 8 bases from J, with 15 bases between. CDR3 loop: CASSPTRDFEKLFF. The CDR3 DNA reads as TGTGCCAGTAGTCCGACCCGGGATTTCGAAAAACTGTTTTTT.

This clonotype has a handful of counts. The chain carries TRBV4-1 and TRBJ2-3, with D tentatively TRBD1 (5 bases). Germline V CDR1 and CDR2: MGHRA, YSYEKL. This CDR3 comprises 17 residues. The germline V and J ends were trimmed by 2 bases and 2 bases, with 17 bases remaining between them. The CDR3 nucleotides are TGCGCCAGCAGCCAATCCCGGACGAAGGGGCCCACAGATACGCAGTATTTT. Its translation is CASSQSRTKGPTDTQYF.

This chain joins TRBV28 and TRBJ2-3, with D perhaps matching TRBD2 (6 bases). The CDR3 runs to 15 residues. Germline values: CDR1 MDHEN, CDR2 SYDVKM. Trimming stripped 6 bases from V and 1 base from J, with 14 bases between. The CDR3 DNA follows: TGTGCCAGCAGCTTCCCCGGGAGCGGCACAGATACGCAGTATTTT. This translates into CASSFPGSGTDTQYF.

V gene TRBV29-1 combines with J gene TRBJ2-5, with D perhaps matching TRBD1 (6 bases). The DNA end is more similar to TRBJ2-1, so the J call may be wrong. CDR1 and CDR2 from the germline V gene are SQVTM and ANQGSEA. The CDR3 runs to 15 residues. DNA for the CDR3: TGCAGCGTTGAAGATTGGGGGCTCGTTGTCAATGAGCAGTTCTTC. It specifies CSVEDWGLVVNEQFF.

Here the CDR3 DNA reads TGCGCCAGCAGCTCGGGGCTCCGCACAGATACGCAGTATTTT. Its translation is CASSSGLRTDTQYF. The chain combines TRBV5-1 with TRBJ2-3; D is possibly TRBD1 or TRBD2 (5 bases each). V was trimmed by 3 bases and J by 1 base, leaving 9 bases between them. Germline-derived CDR1 and CDR2 are SGHRS and YFSETQ. The CDR3 covers 14 residues.

This clonotype was seen many times. The rearrangement uses TRBV28 and TRBJ2-7; possibly TRBD1 for D (6 bases). The CDR3 is 12 amino acids. Germline values: CDR1 MDHEN, CDR2 SYDVKM. V lost 6 bases and J lost 7, with 13 bases in between. Here the CDR3 DNA reads TGTGCCAGCAGGGGGGCAGTTGAAGAGCAGTACTTC. Protein: CASRGAVEEQYF.

The chain has TRBV27 and TRBJ2-7; 7 bases fit TRBD2. This CDR3 has 14 residues. The V segment lost 3 bases and the J segment 7 bases; nucleotides outside the gene matches: 9. Germline lookup yields CDR1 MNHEY and CDR2 SMNVEV (reference sequence). CDR3 sequence reads: CASSFDQRGGEQYF. In nucleotides, the CDR3 is TGTGCCAGCAGTTTTGACCAGCGGGGAGGTGAGCAGTACTTC.

The sample holds a few counts of this clonotype. The CDR3 nucleotides are TGCGCCAGCAGGCAGGGCGGGGGACTAGGAGATACGCAGTATTTT. This gives the protein CASRQGGGLGDTQYF. The chain combines TRBV5-1 with TRBJ2-3; TRBD2 matches at 8 bases. Germline values: CDR1 SGHRS, CDR2 YFSETQ. The J segment lost 5 bases and the V segment lost 5 bases, leaving 10 bases of the junction unmatched. The CDR3 contains 15 residues.

The sample holds one count of this clonotype. The chain joins TRBV10-3 to TRBJ2-3; TRBD2 agrees at 7 bases. CDR1 and CDR2 from the germline V gene are ENHRY and SYGVKD. The CDR3 sequence is 15 residues long. J gave up 0 bases and V 6 bases, and 6 bases lay outside the gene matches. CDR3 DNA sequence: TGTGCCATCAGGGAAAGCGGGGATAGCACAGATACGCAGTATTTT. This translates into CAIRESGDSTDTQYF.

V usage is TRBV15 and J usage is TRBJ2-7; 8 bases line up with TRBD2. The CDR3 has 16 residues. The germline V gene has CDR1 LNHNV and CDR2 YYDKDF (reference sequence). The junction had 9 bases not matched to a gene; V was cut back by 3 bases and J by 2 bases. CDR3: CATSSLPRGRTYEQYF. DNA for the CDR3: TGTGCCACCAGCAGTCTACCCCGCGGGAGGACCTACGAGCAGTACTTC. Full variable domain (missing parts from reference TRBV15 and TRBJ2-7): DAMVIQNPRYQVTQFGKPVTLSCSQTLNHNVMYWYQQKSSQAPKLLFHYYDKDFNNEADTPDNFQSRRPNTSFCFLDIRSPGLGDTAMYLCATSSLPRGRTYEQYFGPGTRLTVT.

This clonotype was found many times. J is TRBJ2-2 and V is TRBV7-9, with D possibly matching TRBD2 (5 bases). The CDR3 loop spans 15 amino acids. Germline lookup yields CDR1 SEHNR and CDR2 FQNEAQ (reference sequence). V was pared by 1 base and J by 4 bases, with 10 bases between. CDR3 loop: CASSLVQRVTGELFF. CDR3 coding DNA: TGTGCCAGCAGCTTAGTTCAGAGGGTCACCGGGGAGCTGTTTTTT.

The gene calls are TRBV27 and TRBJ2-5, with D unresolved. Germline CDR1 is MNHEY and CDR2 is SMNVEV (reference sequence). Trimming cost V 3 bases and J 1 base, with 12 bases left between them. This CDR3 comprises 15 residues. CDR3 DNA sequence: TGTGCCAGCAGTTTTTTAGGGATAACCCAAGAGACCCAGTACTTC. This translates into CASSFLGITQETQYF.

This rearrangement joins TRBV19 to TRBJ2-1; D call uncertain. V lost 1 base and J lost 4, with 2 bases in between. The CDR3 contains 12 residues. Germline V gives CDR1 LNHDA, CDR2 SQIVND (reference sequence). The CDR3 here is CASSIGYNEQFF. CDR3 in DNA: TGTGCCAGTAGTATAGGGTACAATGAGCAGTTCTTC.

The chain uses TRBV3-1 and TRBJ1-5, with D perhaps matching TRBD1 (5 bases). The CDR3 length is 15 residues. Germline CDR1 LGHDT, CDR2 YNNKEL (reference sequence). V dropped 0 bases and J dropped 0 bases, with 6 bases sitting between them. As DNA, the CDR3 is TGTGCCAGCAGCCAAGACAGGGATAGCAATCAGCCCCAGCATTTT. This codes for CASSQDRDSNQPQHF.

The genes are TRBV20-1 and TRBJ2-4; possible D gene TRBD1, 5 bases. The CDR3 has 15 residues. V lost 3 bases and J 0 bases, leaving 12 bases between the germline ends. Per the germline V gene, CDR1 is DFQATT and CDR2 is SNEGSKA (reference sequence). The CDR3: CSARLGALAKNIQYF. The CDR3 coding sequence is TGCAGTGCTAGGCTTGGGGCCCTAGCCAAAAACATTCAGTACTTC.

The chain employs TRBV5-1 and TRBJ1-5; D may be TRBD1 (6 bases). This CDR3 contains 15 residues. Trimming took off 4 bases at V and 7 bases at J, with 18 bases between the two ends. The germline V gene encodes CDR1 SGHRS and CDR2 YFSETQ. The CDR3 loop reads CASSTGKQGWQPQHF. Here the CDR3 DNA reads TGCGCCAGCAGCACGGGGAAGCAGGGGTGGCAGCCCCAGCATTTT.

Of note for this clonotype: The CDR3 carries no conserved terminal phenylalanine or tryptophan, so it likely arises from a read error. The chain employs TRBV7-2 and TRBJ2-5; 8 nucleotides agree with TRBD2. V lost 2 bases and J lost 4; bases outside the gene matches: 9. This CDR3 has 16 residues. Germline CDR1 SGHTA, CDR2 FQGNSA. As DNA, the CDR3 is TGTGCCAGCAGCTTAACCGGGACTAGTTATGGAGAGACCCAGTACCTC. As protein: CASSLTGTSYGETQYL.

This clonotype appeared many times. The chain is built from TRBV7-2 and TRBJ2-6, with TRBD1 matching 7 bases. The germline V gene has CDR1 SGHTA and CDR2 FQGNSA. The CDR3 is 18 amino acids. V lost 5 bases and J lost 0; bases outside the gene matches: 10. As DNA, the CDR3 is TGTGCCAGCAGCCCATCGGGACAGACGAGCTCTGGGGCCAACGTCCTGACTTTC. Translating gives CASSPSGQTSSGANVLTF. Together with reference TRBV7-2 and TRBJ2-6, the CDR3 gives the full variable domain: GAGVSQSPSNKVTEKGKDVELRCDPISGHTALYWYRQSLGQGLEFLIYFQGNSAPDKSGLPSDRFSAERTGGSVSTLTIQRTQQEDSAVYLCASSPSGQTSSGANVLTFGAGSRLTVL.

J is TRBJ1-1 and V is TRBV3-1; TRBD1 agrees at 7 bases. Germline V gives CDR1 LGHDT, CDR2 YNNKEL (reference sequence). Germline trimming cut 5 bases from V and 3 bases from J; bases unmatched to any gene: 6. This CDR3 is built from 14 residues. The CDR3 coding sequence is TGTGCCAGCAGCTTATATGGGACAGACACTGAAGCTTTCTTT. It translates to CASSLYGTDTEAFF.